A single sample gave rise to the 8 T cell receptor beta chains below, sequenced in a study of T-cell memory formation after mild COVID-19 (dated by TCRdb to about 2021). Library generation was performed with 5' RACE. These reads were obtained on an Illumina NovaSeq 6000. TCRdb ran its own pipeline on the public reads, namely fastp trimming at Q25 and MiXCR clone calling, and kept in-frame beta chains. Rows with a matching CDR3 protein are joined into one entry that keeps the most common DNA and genes. This sample holds around 320,000 distinct CDR3 sequences; around 28% were observed only once. About 13% of the sample is in the top ten clones. Sample: PBMCs or a T cell subset sorted from them (not recorded which). These receptors were obtained from an adult woman who had mild COVID-19 (a few samples of this study predate the infection). The sample titles of this study are shuffled in the database, so cell type and time point are left out; the donor was told from shared clones.

Details on this clonotype: A read error may produce the germline difference seen at one junction end. The chain carries TRBV29-1 and TRBJ2-6; weak D call: TRBD2 (7 bases). Germline V gene lookup returns CDR1 SQVTM and CDR2 ANQGSEA. The CDR3 runs to 16 residues. The CDR3 bases are TGCAGCGTGGGGGGGGCCAGCCCCTCTGGGGCAAACGTCCTGACTTTC. This gives the protein CSVGGASPSGANVLTF. Combining the CDR3 with reference TRBV29-1 and TRBJ2-6 gives the whole variable domain SAVISQKPSRDICQRGTSLTIQCQVDSQVTMMFWYRQQPGQSLTLIATANQGSEATYESGFVIDKFPISRPNLTFSTLTVSNMSPEDSSIYLCSVGGASPSGANVLTFGAGSRLTVL.

The chain combines TRBV5-1 with TRBJ1-1; weak D call: TRBD1 (6 bases). The CDR3 consists of 15 residues. CDR1 is SGHRS and CDR2 is YFSETQ in the germline V gene. The ends were cut back, 0 bases at V and 4 bases at J, with 13 bases in the middle. The CDR3 DNA follows: TGCGCCAGCAGCTTGGGGCCTAAGGGGGGCACTGAAGCTTTCTTT. It is translated as CASSLGPKGGTEAFF.

The V gene is TRBV4-1, the J gene TRBJ1-1; D not certain. V was trimmed by 5 bases and J by 5 bases, leaving 18 bases between them. CDR1 MGHRA and CDR2 YSYEKL come from the germline V gene. There are 15 residues in the CDR3. The CDR3 DNA sequence: TGCGCCAGCAGCTCACTTCAGGTACTGGCGACTGAAGCTTTCTTT. This sequence encodes CASSSLQVLATEAFF.

This chain connects TRBV12-3 or TRBV12-4 to TRBJ1-1; tentative D call: TRBD1 (6 bases). This CDR3 is built from 16 residues. V shed 2 bases and J shed 1 base, with 14 bases lying between them. CDR3 coding DNA: TGTGCCAGCAGTTTACCCTGGGACATTTCGAACACTGAAGCTTTCTTT. Translation: CASSLPWDISNTEAFF.

The chain uses TRBV5-5 and TRBJ2-5; D unresolved. The CDR3 contains 14 residues. The V gene's germline CDR1 is SGHKS and CDR2 YYEKEE (reference sequence). The V gene lost 5 bases and the J gene lost 2 bases, with 13 bases spanning the gap. The CDR3 sequence is CASSSDVNQETQYF. CDR3 sequence (DNA): TGTGCCAGCAGTTCGGACGTAAATCAAGAGACCCAGTACTTC.

This clonotype showed up just a few times. V gene TRBV7-3 combines with J gene TRBJ2-3; D might be TRBD2 (6 bases). CDR1 and CDR2 (germline): SGHTA, FQGTGA. V lost 0 bases and J lost 0, with 7 bases in between. The CDR3 covers 15 residues. The CDR3 DNA reads TGTGCCAGCAGCTTAACGGCGGGGAGCACAGATACGCAGTATTTT. It encodes CASSLTAGSTDTQYF.

The table lists this clonotype with a few counts. The chain is built from TRBV12-3 or TRBV12-4 and TRBJ2-7, with TRBD2 as a possible D gene (6 bases). The CDR3 loop spans 15 amino acids. Trimming took off 4 bases at V and 4 bases at J, with 17 bases between the two ends. CDR3 in amino acids: CASSSLTSSHYEQYF. The DNA for the CDR3 is TGTGCCAGCAGTTCTCTAACTAGCTCCCATTACGAGCAGTACTTC.

This clonotype turned up a few times. The chain couples TRBV29-1 to TRBJ1-1, with D uncertain. V lost 8 bases and J 4 bases, leaving 20 bases between the germline ends. Germline CDR1 reads SQVTM; CDR2 reads ANQGSEA. The CDR3 loop spans 14 amino acids. CDR3 region: CSSGSILGGTEAFF. The CDR3 coding sequence is TGCAGCTCTGGGTCTATTTTGGGAGGCACTGAAGCTTTCTTT.